Included here is one TCR beta chain sequence, with context. The CDR3 has 13 residues. The germline V and J ends were trimmed by 4 bases and 3 bases, with 10 bases remaining between them. Looked up from germline, CDR1 is SGHRS and CDR2 is YFSETQ. The record originates from a study of blood T cell repertoires in COVID-19. The overall study: Acute and convalescent COVID-19 specimens originated in the United States, Italy and Spain.

Clones were sequenced by immunoSEQ multiplex PCR, and TCRdb holds only the in-frame ones, with some missing. Here the sample spans about 71,000 clones, around 80% being singletons. This sequence was found in a woman of 80 years or more with acute or convalescent COVID-19. What was sequenced was peripheral blood. This chain joins TRBV5-1 and TRBJ1-1; no reliable D call. The CDR3 sequence is CASSRAEDTEAFF. In nucleotides, the CDR3 is TGCGCCAGCAGCCGCGCAGAGGACACTGAAGCTTTCTTT.